The entry below gives a single TCR beta chain sequence along with its context. Trimming cost V 1 base and J 5 bases; bases outside gene matches: 6. Germline CDR1 is SEHNR and CDR2 is FQNEAQ (reference sequence). The CDR3 has 15 residues. The data originate from a study of blood T cell repertoires in COVID-19. Background on the study: The samples span acute and convalescent COVID-19 from the United States, Italy and Spain. Sources were T cells, B-cell-depleted T cells, or PBMCs; the material itself was cDNA or gDNA.

In the original processing: The assay estimated nucleated cells by amplifying reference gene primers. TCRdb's copy holds only in-frame clones and misses some; the assay was immunoSEQ multiplex PCR. From that table come the V and J calls and clone size; the DNA was used to work out D and trimming. The sample lists just under 350,000 clones; around 82% were seen once. The receptor was isolated from a man aged 25-45 years with active or convalescent COVID-19. Sample: peripheral blood. V usage is TRBV7-9 and J usage is TRBJ2-7, with 9 bases lining up with TRBD1. The CDR3 protein is CASSLVGQGSHEQYF. The DNA of the CDR3 is TGTGCCAGCAGCTTAGTCGGACAGGGGTCCCACGAGCAGTACTTC.